Listed below are T cell receptor beta chains from one sample, sequenced in a study of response to subunit inactivated influenza vaccine. One entry per CDR3 protein results from TCRdb running MiXCR on the RT-PCR reads. The table shows 500,000 to 700,000 distinct CDR3 sequences, with roughly 25% occurring only once. The same data also contributed to another study, on T cells expressing NK-cell markers.

Specimen: CD4+ T cells sorted from PBMCs, collected 12 days after vaccination. The receptor source for this set is a man aged 45-65 years who received an inactivated influenza vaccine. Each CDR3 is given with its conserved first and last residue. The order of the fields is clone size, J gene, V gene, D gene, CDR3 length, CDR3 protein, CDR3 DNA. A D gene is named only where the DNA matches it firmly. Expanded clones are given a class, and other clones once, few, many or no size at all.

>many|TRBJ1-1|TRBV6-6|.|12
CASTRRDTEAFF
TGTGCCAGCACCCGCAGAGATACTGAAGCTTTCTTT
>.|TRBJ2-1|TRBV7-8|TRBD1|16
CASSTGQGAWYNEQFF
TGTGCCAGCAGCACGGGACAGGGGGCTTGGTACAATGAGCAGTTCTTC
>few|TRBJ1-1|TRBV5-1|.|15
CASSLGQGRVTEAFF
TGCGCCAGCAGCTTGGGGCAGGGAAGAGTCACTGAAGCTTTCTTT
>few|TRBJ1-2|TRBV28|TRBD1|12
CASSQGGNGYTF
TGTGCCAGCAGTCAAGGGGGCAATGGCTACACCTTC
>few|TRBJ1-4|TRBV6-1|.|16
CASSTGLPTTNEKLFF
TGTGCCAGCAGTACGGGACTCCCCACAACTAATGAAAAACTGTTTTTT
>.|TRBJ2-7|TRBV18|.|14
CASSPLGRTYEQYF
TGTGCCAGCTCACCACTGGGCCGAACCTACGAGCAGTACTTC
>many|TRBJ2-1|TRBV5-1|TRBD2|17
CASSPLAGGSSYNEQFF
TGCGCCAGCAGCCCTCTAGCGGGGGGTTCGTCCTACAATGAGCAGTTCTTC
>.|TRBJ2-7|TRBV5-1|.|12
CASSLDRSEQYF
TGCGCCAGCAGCTTGGACAGGTCCGAGCAGTACTTC
>many|TRBJ2-2|TRBV5-8|.|14
CASSLAQNTGELFF
TGTGCCAGCAGCTTGGCACAGAACACCGGGGAGCTGTTTTTT
>.|TRBJ2-7|TRBV28|.|15
CASSLFGAGKSEQYF
TGTGCCAGCAGTTTATTTGGGGCAGGGAAGTCCGAGCAGTACTTC
>.|TRBJ2-3|TRBV9|.|15
CASSVAGGGTDTQYF
TGTGCCAGCAGCGTAGCGGGGGGCGGCACAGATACGCAGTATTTT
>many|TRBJ1-2|TRBV7-2|.|12
CASSLDGYGYTF
TGTGCCAGCAGCCTCGACGGCTATGGCTACACCTTC
>few|TRBJ1-5|TRBV11-2|TRBD1|16
CASSPGGRGSNQPQHF
TGTGCCAGCAGCCCAGGGGGGAGAGGGAGCAATCAGCCCCAGCATTTT
>.|TRBJ2-1|TRBV24-1|.|13
CATSDFPHNEQFF
TGTGCCACCAGTGATTTCCCTCACAATGAGCAGTTCTTC
>.|TRBJ1-1|TRBV6-2/TRBV6-3|.|13
CASSLTPRVEAFF
TGTGCCAGCAGTCTTACCCCCAGGGTTGAAGCTTTCTTT
>.|TRBJ2-3|TRBV7-9|.|15
CASSPGLLTTDTQYF
TGTGCCAGCAGCCCGGGACTCCTAACCACAGATACGCAGTATTTT
>.|TRBJ1-3|TRBV12-3/TRBV12-4|.|15
CASSFGPSSGNTIYF
TGTGCCAGCAGTTTCGGTCCGAGCTCTGGAAACACCATATATTTT
>few|TRBJ2-3|TRBV4-3|.|17
CASSQDRGRVGRDTQYF
TGCGCCAGCAGCCAAGATAGGGGCAGGGTCGGCCGAGATACGCAGTATTTT
>.|TRBJ2-5|TRBV2|TRBD1|14
CASRMTGEVETQYF
TGTGCCAGCAGGATGACAGGGGAGGTAGAGACCCAGTACTTC
>.|TRBJ2-1|TRBV27|.|15
CASSPGGLPFGEQFF
TGTGCCAGCAGCCCTGGAGGGCTCCCCTTCGGGGAGCAGTTCTTC
>few|TRBJ2-7|TRBV29-1|.|13
CSVVGQGTYEQYF
TGCAGCGTTGTTGGTCAGGGGACCTACGAGCAGTACTTC
>.|TRBJ2-7|TRBV20-1|TRBD2|13
CSAEVAGGWEQYF
TGCAGTGCTGAGGTTGCGGGGGGATGGGAGCAGTACTTC
>.|TRBJ2-1|TRBV9|TRBD1|15
CASSRGQNINNEQFF
TGTGCCAGCAGCCGGGGACAGAATATTAACAATGAGCAGTTCTTC
>few|TRBJ2-3|TRBV29-1|.|12
CSHTAGTDTQYF
TGCAGCCACACAGCGGGCACAGATACGCAGTATTTT
>.|TRBJ2-1|TRBV19|.|14
CASSMRTGYNEQFF
TGTGCCAGTAGTATGAGGACGGGATACAATGAGCAGTTCTTC
>few|TRBJ2-5|TRBV27|.|14
CASSIRATQETQYF
TGTGCCAGCAGTATCAGGGCCACCCAAGAGACCCAGTACTTC
>few|TRBJ2-3|TRBV29-1|TRBD2|15
CSGSYAGLVGDTQYF
TGCAGCGGATCCTACGCGGGACTAGTGGGAGATACGCAGTATTTT
>.|TRBJ2-1|TRBV4-1|.|15
CASSQESAGYNEQFF
TGCGCCAGCAGCCAAGAGAGTGCAGGGTACAATGAGCAGTTCTTC